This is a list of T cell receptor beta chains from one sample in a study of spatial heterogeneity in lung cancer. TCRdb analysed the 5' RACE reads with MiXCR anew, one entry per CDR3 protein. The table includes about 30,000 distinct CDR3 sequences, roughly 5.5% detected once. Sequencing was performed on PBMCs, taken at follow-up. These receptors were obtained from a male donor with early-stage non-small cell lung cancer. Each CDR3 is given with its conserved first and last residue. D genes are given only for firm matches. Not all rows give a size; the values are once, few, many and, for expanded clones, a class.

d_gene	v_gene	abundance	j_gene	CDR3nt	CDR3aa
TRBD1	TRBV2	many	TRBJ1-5	TGTGCCAGCAGGATGACAGGGAATCAGCCCCAGCATTTT	CASRMTGNQPQHF
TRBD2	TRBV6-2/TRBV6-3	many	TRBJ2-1	TGTGCCAGCAGTTACTCTAAGACTAGCTTCAATGAGCAGTTCTTC	CASSYSKTSFNEQFF
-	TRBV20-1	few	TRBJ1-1	TGCAGTGCTTGGCGAAGCACTGAAGCTTTCTTT	CSAWRSTEAFF
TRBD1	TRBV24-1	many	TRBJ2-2	TGTGCCACAGGACAGGCGAACACCGGGGAGCTGTTTTTT	CATGQANTGELFF
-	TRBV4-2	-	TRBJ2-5	TGTGCCAGCAGCCAAGATTGGCAGGATCCCGAGACCCAGTACTTC	CASSQDWQDPETQYF
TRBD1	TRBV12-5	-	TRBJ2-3	TGTGCTAGTGGTGACTCCGGGACAGGGGGCTATACGCAGTATTTT	CASGDSGTGGYTQYF
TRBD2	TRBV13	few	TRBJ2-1	TGTGCCAGCAGCCGCCCAGCGGGACTAGCGCTTAACAATGAGCAGTTCTTC	CASSRPAGLALNNEQFF
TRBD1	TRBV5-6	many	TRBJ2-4	TGTGCCAGCAGCACGGGGACAGTAGCCAAAAACATTCAGTACTTC	CASSTGTVAKNIQYF
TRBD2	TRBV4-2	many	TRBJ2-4	TGTGCCAGCAGCCATCAACTAGCGGGAGGGCCGGTCAAAAACATTCAGTACTTC	CASSHQLAGGPVKNIQYF
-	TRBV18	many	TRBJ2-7	TGTGCCAGCTCACCCGCAAGACAGGAGCAGTACTTC	CASSPARQEQYF
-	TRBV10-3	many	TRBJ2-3	TGTGCCATCAGTGAGTCGAGCGCATCTAGCACAGATACGCAGTATTTT	CAISESSASSTDTQYF
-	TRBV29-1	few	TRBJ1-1	TGCAGCGTGTTGTATAACAGGGCGGGGACTGAAGCTTTCTTT	CSVLYNRAGTEAFF
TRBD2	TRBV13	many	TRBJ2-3	TGTGCCAGCACGGTGCGGGGACTAGCGGGTACGCAGTATTTT	CASTVRGLAGTQYF
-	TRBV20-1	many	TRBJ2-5	TGCAGTGCTATGCGTAGGACTGAGGAGACCCAGTACTTC	CSAMRRTEETQYF
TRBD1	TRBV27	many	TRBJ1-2	TGTGCCAGCAGTTTAACCGACCCAGGGGGCGCCTATGGCTACACCTTC	CASSLTDPGGAYGYTF
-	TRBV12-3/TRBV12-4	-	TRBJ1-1	TGTGCCAGCAGTTTTTGGCCCACTGAAGCTTTCTTT	CASSFWPTEAFF
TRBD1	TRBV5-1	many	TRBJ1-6	TGCGCCAGCAGCTTTCTAGACAGGGACGGCTCACCCCTCCACTTT	CASSFLDRDGSPLHF
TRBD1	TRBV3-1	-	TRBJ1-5	TGTGCCAGCAGCCTGGGTGGGACAGGGACTGAGCCCCAGCATTTT	CASSLGGTGTEPQHF
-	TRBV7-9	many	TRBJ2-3	TGTGCCAGCAGCTTAGCGACCATCCCAGATACGCAGTATTTT	CASSLATIPDTQYF
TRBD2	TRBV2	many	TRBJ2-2	TGTGCCAGCCGCGCTATAGCGGGGGCGAACACCGGGGAGCTGTTTTTT	CASRAIAGANTGELFF
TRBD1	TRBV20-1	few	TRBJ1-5	TGCAGTGCTATAGGGGGTCGAGGGGGCGAAAATCAGCCCCAGCATTTT	CSAIGGRGGENQPQHF
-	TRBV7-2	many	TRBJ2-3	TGTGCCAGCAGCTTGTCTGCAGATACGCAGTATTTT	CASSLSADTQYF
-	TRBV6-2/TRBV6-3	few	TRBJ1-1	TGTGCCAGCAGTTACCTACAGCAGAACACTGAAGCTTTCTTT	CASSYLQQNTEAFF
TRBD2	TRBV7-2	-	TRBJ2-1	TGTGCCAGCAGCTTTAAACTAGCGGGGAGTAATGAGCAGTTCTTC	CASSFKLAGSNEQFF
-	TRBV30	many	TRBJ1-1	TGTGCCTGGCTTCCGGATACCTCTAACTCTGAAGCTTTCTTT	CAWLPDTSNSEAFF
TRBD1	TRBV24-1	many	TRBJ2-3	TGTGCCACCAGTGACCCCCACAGGACAGGGGACACAGATACGCAGTATTTT	CATSDPHRTGDTDTQYF
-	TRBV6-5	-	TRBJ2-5	TGTGCCAGCAGTCCGCAGGGGGAGACCCAGTACTTC	CASSPQGETQYF
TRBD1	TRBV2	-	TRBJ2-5	TGTGCCAGCAGTGGCCCAGGGGGCCCCAAAGAGACCCAGTACTTC	CASSGPGGPKETQYF
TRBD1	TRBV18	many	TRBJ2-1	TGTGCCAGCTCACCGATTAGGGGGCCCAACAATGAGCAGTTCTTC	CASSPIRGPNNEQFF
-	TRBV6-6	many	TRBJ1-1	TGTGCCAGCAACCACAACACTGAAGCTTTCTTT	CASNHNTEAFF
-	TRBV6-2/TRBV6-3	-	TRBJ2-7	TGTGCCAGCAGCCTTACTACAGGGAGCTCCTACGAGCAGTACTTC	CASSLTTGSSYEQYF
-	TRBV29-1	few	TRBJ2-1	TGCAGCGTTGGGCAGCTCTACAATGAGCAGTTCTTC	CSVGQLYNEQFF
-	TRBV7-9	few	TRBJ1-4	TGTGCCAGCAGTTTCGGGACGGATAATGAAAAACTGTTTTTT	CASSFGTDNEKLFF
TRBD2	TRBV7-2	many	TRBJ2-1	TGTGCCGGGACTAGCGCAAGCTCCTACAATGAGCAGTTCTTC	CAGTSASSYNEQFF
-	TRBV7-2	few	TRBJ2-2	TGTGCCAGCAGCTTACGGACTCCCAGTGAGCTGTTTTTT	CASSLRTPSELFF
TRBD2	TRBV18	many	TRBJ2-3	TGTGCCAGCAGGACTAGCGGGAGCCCAGATACGCAGTATTTT	CASRTSGSPDTQYF
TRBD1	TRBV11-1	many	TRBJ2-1	TGTGCCAGCAGCGCCAGATCCAGGGGGCAGGACAATGAGCAGTTCTTC	CASSARSRGQDNEQFF
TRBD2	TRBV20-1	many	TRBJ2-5	TGCAGTGCTAGACCCGGGACTAGATCCGAGACCCAGTACTTC	CSARPGTRSETQYF
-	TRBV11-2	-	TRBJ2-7	TGTGCCAGCAGCTCCCCTCGCAGGGCCGGCCACGAGCAGTACTTC	CASSSPRRAGHEQYF
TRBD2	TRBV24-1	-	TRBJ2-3	TGTGCCACCAGTGATGTCGGGACTAGCGGGAGCTTAGATACGCAGTATTTT	CATSDVGTSGSLDTQYF
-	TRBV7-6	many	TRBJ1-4	TGTGCCAGCAGCGGGGGGGGCGCTAATGAAAAACTGTTTTTT	CASSGGGANEKLFF
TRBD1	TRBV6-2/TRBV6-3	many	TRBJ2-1	TGTGCCAGCAGTTCGCTAGGACAGGGGGGAGTTGAGCAGTTCTTC	CASSSLGQGGVEQFF
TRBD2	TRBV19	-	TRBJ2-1	TGTGCCAGTAGTTCTGGGGAGGGAGTGGCCGACAATGAGCAGTTCTTC	CASSSGEGVADNEQFF
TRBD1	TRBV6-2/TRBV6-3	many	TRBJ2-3	TGTGCCAGCAGTCCCCGGACAGGGGGAGGAGCAGATACGCAGTATTTT	CASSPRTGGGADTQYF
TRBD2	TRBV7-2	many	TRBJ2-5	TGTGCCACCACGGGCGGGGGAGAGACCCAGTACTTC	CATTGGGETQYF
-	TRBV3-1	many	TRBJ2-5	TGTGCCAGCAGCCAGTCGAAAGCGCAAGAGACCCAGTACTTC	CASSQSKAQETQYF
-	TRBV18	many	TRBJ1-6	TGTGCCAGCTCACCACCTTCGGCAGGCCATAATTCACCCCTCCACTTT	CASSPPSAGHNSPLHF
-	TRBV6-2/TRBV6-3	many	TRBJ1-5	TGTGCCACCTCAACGGGCAGGGCTCTGGGTCAGCCCCAGCATTTT	CATSTGRALGQPQHF
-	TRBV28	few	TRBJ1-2	TGTGCCAGCAGTTTTGGGGGGTCATTAAACTATGGCTACACCTTC	CASSFGGSLNYGYTF
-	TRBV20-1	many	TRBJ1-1	TGCAGTGCTCTCACGGGAACTGAAGCTTTCTTT	CSALTGTEAFF
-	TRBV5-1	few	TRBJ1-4	TGCGCCAGCAGCTTGGCCCCCCCTCCGGTGGCAACTAATGAAAAACTGTTTTTT	CASSLAPPPVATNEKLFF
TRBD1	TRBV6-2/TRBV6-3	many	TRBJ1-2	TGTGCCAGCAGGGAGACAGGGCCACTGGGCTATGGCTACACCTTC	CASRETGPLGYGYTF
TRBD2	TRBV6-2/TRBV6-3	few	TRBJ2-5	TGTGCCAGCAGGCCGACTAGCGGGGGAGAGACCCAGTACTTC	CASRPTSGGETQYF
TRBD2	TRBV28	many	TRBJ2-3	TGTGCCAGCAGCCCCGAACTAGCGGGGGGGAGGCCAGATACGCAGTATTTT	CASSPELAGGRPDTQYF
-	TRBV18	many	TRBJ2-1	TGTGCCAGCTCATCCCTGGAGACCAATGAGCAGTTCTTC	CASSSLETNEQFF
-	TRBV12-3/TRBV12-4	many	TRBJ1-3	TGTGCCAGCAGTTTCGGGCAGGGGAGAAACACCATATATTTT	CASSFGQGRNTIYF
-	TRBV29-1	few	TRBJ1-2	TGCAGCGTTGGAAAAAGAGGACTGAGTTCCTATGGCTACACCTTC	CSVGKRGLSSYGYTF
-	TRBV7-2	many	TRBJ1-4	TGTGCCAGCAGCTTAGCGCAGGGCACTAATGAAAAACTGTTTTTT	CASSLAQGTNEKLFF
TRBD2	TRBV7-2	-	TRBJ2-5	TGTGCCAGCAGTCATAGCGGGGGGGCGGGGACCCAGTACTTC	CASSHSGGAGTQYF